This T cell receptor beta chain was retrieved from a study of response to subunit inactivated influenza vaccine. This clonotype was seen at least ten times. Via MiXCR, TCRdb re-called the RT-PCR reads, giving one row per CDR3 protein. The sample lists about 620,000 distinct CDR3 sequences, around 11% occurring once. V shed 0 bases, J shed 7 bases, and the junction held 5 bases outside the gene matches. The CDR3 covers 17 residues. From germline, CDR1 is SGHAT and CDR2 FQNNGV. These data were likewise used in another study, on T cells expressing NK-cell markers. This second study notes: In generating TCR beta cDNA, 5'RACE template switching with UMIs was used. Beta-chain profiling covered CD3+CD56+NKG2C+, CD3+CD56+NKG2C- and CD3+CD56-NKG2C+ sorted subsets.

The chain joins TRBV11-2 to TRBJ2-2; 13 bases match TRBD2. The sample in question was PBMCs from blood, obtained on the day of vaccination. This sequence originates from a man in his fifties or sixties who received an inactivated influenza vaccine. The CDR3 sequence is CASSLETSGRIFGELFF. The CDR3 bases are TGTGCCAGCAGCTTAGAGACTAGCGGGAGGATTTTCGGGGAGCTGTTTTTT.